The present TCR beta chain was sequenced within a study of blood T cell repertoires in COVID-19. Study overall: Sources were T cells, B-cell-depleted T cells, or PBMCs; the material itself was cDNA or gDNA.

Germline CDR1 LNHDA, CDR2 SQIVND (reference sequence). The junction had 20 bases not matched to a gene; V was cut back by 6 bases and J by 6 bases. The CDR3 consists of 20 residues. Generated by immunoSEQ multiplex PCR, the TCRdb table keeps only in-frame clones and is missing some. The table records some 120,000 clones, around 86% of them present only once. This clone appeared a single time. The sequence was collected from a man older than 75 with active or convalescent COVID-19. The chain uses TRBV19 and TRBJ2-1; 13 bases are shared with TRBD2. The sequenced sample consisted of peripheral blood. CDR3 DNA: TGTGCCAGTAGCCACCCCCGCAGGACTAGCGGGGGCCACGGGAGCAATGAGCAGTTCTTC. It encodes CASSHPRRTSGGHGSNEQFF.